A selection of T cell receptor beta chains follows, all from one sample in a study of identical twins. TCRdb used MiXCR to reprocess the 5' RACE reads, holding one entry per CDR3 protein. The sample has over 600,000 distinct CDR3 sequences, approximately 21% seen once; the top ten hold approximately 4.5%. These data also formed part of another study, on T cells expressing NK-cell markers.

The sequenced sample was PBMCs. The receptors shown here come from a woman between 18 and 29 years old in good health. The CDR3 runs from the conserved cysteine through the conserved F or W. D genes are given only for firm matches. Some rows mark clone size as missing; the rest say once, few, many or name a class of expanded clone.

size: -; D: -; V: TRBV7-2; J: TRBJ1-1; CDR3: CASSAQGREAFF; DNA: TGTGCCAGCAGCGCCCAGGGCCGAGAAGCTTTCTTT
size: -; D: -; V: TRBV5-1; J: TRBJ1-2; CDR3: CASSGGLGTNYGYTF; DNA: TGCGCCAGCTCCGGGGGACTGGGTACTAACTATGGCTACACCTTC
size: -; D: TRBD2; V: TRBV9; J: TRBJ2-2; CDR3: CASSVAPSGGNTGELFF; DNA: TGTGCCAGCAGCGTAGCCCCTAGCGGGGGAAACACCGGGGAGCTGTTTTTT
size: -; D: -; V: TRBV30; J: TRBJ2-7; CDR3: CAWRGDAYEQYF; DNA: TGTGCCTGGAGGGGAGACGCCTACGAGCAGTACTTC
size: -; D: TRBD1; V: TRBV12-3/TRBV12-4; J: TRBJ1-5; CDR3: CASSFGTARTSQHF; DNA: TGTGCCAGCAGTTTTGGGACAGCGAGAACGTCCCAGCATTTT
size: -; D: -; V: TRBV20-1; J: TRBJ2-2; CDR3: CSAGAAYTGELFF; DNA: TGCAGTGCTGGGGCGGCTTACACCGGGGAGCTGTTTTTT
size: few; D: -; V: TRBV20-1; J: TRBJ1-4; CDR3: CSAMISTNEKLFF; DNA: TGCAGTGCTATGATATCAACTAATGAAAAACTGTTTTTT
size: few; D: -; V: TRBV5-1; J: TRBJ1-1; CDR3: CASSLDTATEAFF; DNA: TGCGCCAGCAGCTTGGACACAGCCACTGAAGCTTTCTTT
size: few; D: -; V: TRBV6-5; J: TRBJ2-1; CDR3: CASRSVNNEQFF; DNA: TGTGCCAGCAGATCGGTGAACAATGAGCAGTTCTTC
size: many; D: TRBD2; V: TRBV5-5; J: TRBJ2-1; CDR3: CASSLEAGGYNEQFF; DNA: TGTGCCAGCAGCTTGGAAGCGGGGGGGTACAATGAGCAGTTCTTC
size: -; D: TRBD2; V: TRBV6-2/TRBV6-3; J: TRBJ2-1; CDR3: CASSKIAGVYNEQFF; DNA: TGTGCCAGCAGCAAAATAGCGGGGGTCTACAATGAGCAGTTCTTC
size: -; D: TRBD1; V: TRBV7-9; J: TRBJ2-3; CDR3: CASSGRQGFSTDTQYF; DNA: TGTGCCAGCAGCGGACGACAGGGTTTTAGCACAGATACGCAGTATTTT
size: many; D: -; V: TRBV18; J: TRBJ2-3; CDR3: CASSPPGVFTGATDTQYF; DNA: TGTGCCAGCTCACCACCTGGCGTTTTTACAGGAGCCACAGATACGCAGTATTTT
size: -; D: -; V: TRBV10-3; J: TRBJ1-1; CDR3: CAISGWKVLMNTEAFF; DNA: TGTGCCATCAGTGGGTGGAAAGTTCTTATGAACACTGAAGCTTTCTTT
size: few; D: -; V: TRBV5-1; J: TRBJ2-1; CDR3: CASSDGGSSYNEQFF; DNA: TGCGCCAGCAGCGATGGGGGGAGCTCCTACAATGAGCAGTTCTTC
size: few; D: -; V: TRBV7-9; J: TRBJ2-7; CDR3: CASSLRELSSYEQYF; DNA: TGTGCCAGCAGCTTAAGGGAGTTAAGCTCCTACGAGCAGTACTTC
size: -; D: TRBD2; V: TRBV11-2; J: TRBJ2-1; CDR3: CASSSPGTSGRGGRGNEQFF; DNA: TGTGCCAGCAGCTCCCCCGGGACTAGCGGGAGAGGGGGGAGGGGCAATGAGCAGTTCTTC
size: -; D: -; V: TRBV27; J: TRBJ2-7; CDR3: CASSLFLSSYEQYF; DNA: TGTGCCAGCAGTTTATTCTTGAGCTCCTACGAGCAGTACTTC
size: -; D: TRBD1; V: TRBV20-1; J: TRBJ2-5; CDR3: CSAGDRGSETQYF; DNA: TGCAGTGCAGGGGACAGGGGATCAGAGACCCAGTACTTC
size: many; D: -; V: TRBV6-5; J: TRBJ1-2; CDR3: CASSSRENYGYTF; DNA: TGTGCCAGCAGTTCCAGAGAGAACTATGGCTACACCTTC
size: few; D: TRBD1; V: TRBV6-2/TRBV6-3; J: TRBJ2-7; CDR3: CASSYGQGESYEQYF; DNA: TGTGCCAGCAGTTACGGACAGGGTGAGTCGTACGAGCAGTACTTC
size: -; D: -; V: TRBV10-3; J: TRBJ2-7; CDR3: CAISARDVYEQYF; DNA: TGTGCCATCAGTGCTAGGGATGTCTACGAGCAGTACTTC
size: -; D: -; V: TRBV20-1; J: TRBJ1-1; CDR3: CSARRGADNTEAFF; DNA: TGCAGTGCTAGAAGGGGGGCGGACAACACTGAAGCTTTCTTT
size: few; D: TRBD1; V: TRBV6-2/TRBV6-3; J: TRBJ2-1; CDR3: CASSRSGTGGHEQFF; DNA: TGTGCCAGCAGCCGCTCCGGGACAGGGGGTCATGAGCAGTTCTTC
size: -; D: -; V: TRBV29-1; J: TRBJ1-1; CDR3: CSVEVQPNTEAFF; DNA: TGCAGCGTTGAGGTACAGCCGAACACTGAAGCTTTCTTT
size: -; D: TRBD1; V: TRBV29-1; J: TRBJ2-7; CDR3: CSVDPGQGMGYYEQYF; DNA: TGCAGCGTTGACCCGGGACAGGGGATGGGATACTACGAGCAGTACTTC
size: -; D: TRBD2; V: TRBV9; J: TRBJ2-2; CDR3: CASSVPGGGTGELFF; DNA: TGTGCCAGCAGCGTACCGGGGGGGGGGACCGGGGAGCTGTTTTTT
size: few; D: -; V: TRBV10-3; J: TRBJ2-7; CDR3: CAIRSPAGPSWEQYF; DNA: TGTGCCATCAGATCCCCAGCGGGTCCCTCCTGGGAGCAGTACTTC
size: few; D: TRBD1; V: TRBV7-9; J: TRBJ2-7; CDR3: CASSLNRGITEQYF; DNA: TGTGCCAGCAGCTTAAACAGGGGCATAACCGAGCAGTACTTC
size: few; D: -; V: TRBV6-1; J: TRBJ2-5; CDR3: CASSGGIIQETQYF; DNA: TGTGCCAGCAGTGGGGGGATCATCCAAGAGACCCAGTACTTC
size: many; D: -; V: TRBV6-1; J: TRBJ1-2; CDR3: CASSVNFNYGYTF; DNA: TGTGCCAGCAGTGTTAATTTTAACTATGGCTACACCTTC
size: -; D: TRBD1; V: TRBV12-3/TRBV12-4; J: TRBJ2-1; CDR3: CASSPSRDRAEQFF; DNA: TGTGCCAGCAGTCCGTCCCGGGACAGGGCTGAGCAGTTCTTC
size: many; D: -; V: TRBV20-1; J: TRBJ2-3; CDR3: CSALKAVDTQYF; DNA: TGCAGTGCCCTGAAGGCCGTAGATACGCAGTATTTT
size: -; D: -; V: TRBV6-1; J: TRBJ2-6; CDR3: CASTPKVAGANVLTF; DNA: TGTGCCAGCACCCCAAAGGTGGCCGGGGCCAACGTCCTGACTTTC
size: many; D: TRBD1; V: TRBV4-3; J: TRBJ2-1; CDR3: CASSRQGVGEQFF; DNA: TGCGCCAGCAGCCGACAGGGGGTGGGTGAGCAGTTCTTC
size: many; D: -; V: TRBV7-2; J: TRBJ2-1; CDR3: CASSLVGGGNEQFF; DNA: TGTGCCAGCAGCTTAGTGGGTGGGGGTAATGAGCAGTTCTTC
size: -; D: TRBD1; V: TRBV6-1; J: TRBJ1-3; CDR3: CASRETGNSGNTIYF; DNA: TGTGCCAGCAGAGAGACAGGGAACTCTGGAAACACCATATATTTT
size: -; D: -; V: TRBV5-6; J: TRBJ2-5; CDR3: CASSSKRAQYF; DNA: TGTGCCAGCAGCTCCAAACGGGCCCAGTACTTC
size: -; D: -; V: TRBV6-1; J: TRBJ2-2; CDR3: CASSTGQNTGELFF; DNA: TGTGCCAGCAGCACAGGGCAGAACACCGGGGAGCTGTTTTTT
size: -; D: TRBD2; V: TRBV28; J: TRBJ2-1; CDR3: CASSETSGGVNEQFF; DNA: TGTGCCAGCAGCGAGACTAGCGGGGGGGTAAATGAGCAGTTCTTC
size: few; D: -; V: TRBV20-1; J: TRBJ1-2; CDR3: CSVGAADDYGYTF; DNA: TGCAGTGTTGGGGCCGCGGACGACTATGGCTACACCTTC
size: few; D: TRBD1; V: TRBV12-3/TRBV12-4; J: TRBJ2-7; CDR3: CASRESTGTYEQYF; DNA: TGTGCCAGCAGGGAATCGACAGGGACCTACGAGCAGTACTTC
size: few; D: TRBD1; V: TRBV5-6; J: TRBJ2-3; CDR3: CASSLWTGSDTQYF; DNA: TGTGCCAGCAGCTTGTGGACAGGGTCGGATACGCAGTATTTT
size: -; D: -; V: TRBV2; J: TRBJ2-7; CDR3: CATESAGYEQYF; DNA: TGTGCTACAGAATCGGCCGGCTACGAGCAGTACTTC
size: few; D: TRBD2; V: TRBV9; J: TRBJ2-5; CDR3: CASSRSSGGGQETQYF; DNA: TGTGCCAGCAGCCGTTCTAGCGGGGGAGGCCAAGAGACCCAGTACTTC
size: -; D: -; V: TRBV3-1; J: TRBJ2-1; CDR3: CASSERGGGEQFF; DNA: TGTGCCAGCAGCGAGCGAGGGGGTGGAGAGCAGTTCTTC
size: few; D: -; V: TRBV5-1; J: TRBJ2-7; CDR3: CASSPPGTLSEKQYF; DNA: TGCGCCAGCAGCCCCCCGGGGACCCTTTCGGAGAAGCAGTACTTC
size: few; D: -; V: TRBV19; J: TRBJ2-1; CDR3: CASKPNTYSNEQFF; DNA: TGTGCCAGTAAACCCAACACCTACAGCAATGAGCAGTTCTTC
size: -; D: -; V: TRBV30; J: TRBJ2-3; CDR3: CAWNPGTDTQYF; DNA: TGTGCCTGGAACCCCGGCACAGATACGCAGTATTTT
size: few; D: TRBD1; V: TRBV6-5; J: TRBJ1-2; CDR3: CASSSGQGKDTF; DNA: TGTGCCAGCAGTTCGGGACAGGGCAAGGACACCTTC
size: -; D: -; V: TRBV7-9; J: TRBJ2-7; CDR3: CASGLLEEQYF; DNA: TGTGCCAGCGGCCTCCTAGAGGAGCAGTACTTC
size: few; D: TRBD2; V: TRBV5-6; J: TRBJ2-7; CDR3: CASSPTAGGFNEQYF; DNA: TGTGCCAGCAGCCCGACGGCGGGAGGTTTTAACGAGCAGTACTTC
size: -; D: -; V: TRBV20-1; J: TRBJ2-3; CDR3: CSASTRLSTDTQYF; DNA: TGCAGTGCTAGCACTAGACTTAGCACAGATACGCAGTATTTT
size: -; D: -; V: TRBV7-3; J: TRBJ2-3; CDR3: CASSLAGLWDTQYF; DNA: TGTGCCAGCAGCTTAGCGGGTCTTTGGGATACGCAGTATTTT
size: -; D: -; V: TRBV15; J: TRBJ2-7; CDR3: CATSARDTPEQYF; DNA: TGTGCCACCAGCGCCCGGGACACACCCGAGCAGTACTTC
size: many; D: TRBD1; V: TRBV20-1; J: TRBJ1-5; CDR3: CSAKSGDRESQPQHF; DNA: TGCAGTGCCAAAAGCGGAGACAGGGAAAGCCAGCCCCAGCATTTT
size: few; D: TRBD1; V: TRBV5-6; J: TRBJ1-2; CDR3: CASSFRTGDGYTF; DNA: TGTGCCAGCAGCTTTAGGACAGGGGACGGCTACACCTTC
size: many; D: TRBD1; V: TRBV7-9; J: TRBJ2-2; CDR3: CASRPGQGYAGELFF; DNA: TGTGCCAGCAGACCCGGACAGGGGTATGCCGGGGAGCTGTTTTTT
size: -; D: -; V: TRBV18; J: TRBJ2-3; CDR3: CASSPNTYTDTQYF; DNA: TGTGCCAGCTCACCAAACACCTACACAGATACGCAGTATTTT